This T cell receptor beta chain emerged from a study of PD-1 blockade in mismatch repair-deficient tumors. The wider study: All were previously treated, progressing patients with over 9 mismatch repair-deficient cancer types.

PCR or immunohistochemistry showed mismatch repair deficiency in every enrolled patient. Using immunoSEQ multiplex PCR, the repertoire was profiled, and TCRdb retains in-frame clones only, with some absent. The sample yields around 120,000 clones, roughly 86% seen once. As concerns this clone: The antigen is undetermined.

The CDR3 runs to 14 residues. V lost 2 bases, J lost 0 bases, and 7 bases lay in between. Germline-derived CDR1 and CDR2 are MNHEY and SVGAGI. Findings and limits, study-wide: Tumor-resident clones, often absent from pretreatment blood, expanded after pembrolizumab and then contracted.

The sequencing used peripheral blood, collected 44 weeks after starting pembrolizumab. The sequence came from an adult with mismatch repair-deficient cancer. The V call is TRBV6-5, the J call TRBJ1-1; no reliable D call. The CDR3 DNA reads TGTGCCAGCAGTTACGGCAGCATGAACACTGAAGCTTTCTTT. Protein sequence: CASSYGSMNTEAFF.